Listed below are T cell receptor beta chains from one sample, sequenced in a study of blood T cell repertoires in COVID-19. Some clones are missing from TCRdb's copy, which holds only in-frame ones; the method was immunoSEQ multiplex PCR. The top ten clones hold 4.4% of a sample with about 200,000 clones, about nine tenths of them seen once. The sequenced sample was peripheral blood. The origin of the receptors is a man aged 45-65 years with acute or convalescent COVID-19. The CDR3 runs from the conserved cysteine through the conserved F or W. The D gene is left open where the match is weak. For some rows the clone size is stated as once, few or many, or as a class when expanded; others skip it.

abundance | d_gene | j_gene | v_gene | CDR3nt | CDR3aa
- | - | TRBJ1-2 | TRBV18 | TGTGCCAGCTCACCACAGTCAGGGAATGACGGCTACACCTTC | CASSPQSGNDGYTF
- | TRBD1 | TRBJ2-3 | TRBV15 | TGTGCCACCGGGTACAGGGGGCACACAGATACGCAGTATTTT | CATGYRGHTDTQYF
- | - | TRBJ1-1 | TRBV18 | TGTGCCAGCTCACCACCGGGGGGGAACACTGAAGCTTTCTTT | CASSPPGGNTEAFF
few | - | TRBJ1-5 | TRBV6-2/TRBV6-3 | TGTGCCAGCAGTTACTCGGACCAGGGTAGCAATCAGCCCCAGCATTTT | CASSYSDQGSNQPQHF
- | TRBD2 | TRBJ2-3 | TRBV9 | TGTGCCAGCAGCGTAGGAAGCGGGGGGGCGGGAGATACGCAGTATTTT | CASSVGSGGAGDTQYF
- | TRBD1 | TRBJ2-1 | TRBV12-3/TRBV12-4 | TGTGCCAGCAGCCCAGGGGGCTACAATGAGCAGTTCTTC | CASSPGGYNEQFF
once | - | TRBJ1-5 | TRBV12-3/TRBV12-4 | TGTGCCAGCAGTGGGGAGAGACAGCCCCAGCATTTT | CASSGERQPQHF
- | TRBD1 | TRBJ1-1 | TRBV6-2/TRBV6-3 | TGTGCCAGCAGTTTCCGAAGTATGACAGGGTTGAACACTGAAGCTTTCTTT | CASSFRSMTGLNTEAFF
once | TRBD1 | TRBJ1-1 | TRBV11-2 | TGTGCCAGCAGCATCGACAGGGGAGCTGAAGCTTTCTTT | CASSIDRGAEAFF
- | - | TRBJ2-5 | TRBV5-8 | TGTGCCAGCAGCTTGGGGACGACAGGCCAAGAGACCCAGTACTTC | CASSLGTTGQETQYF
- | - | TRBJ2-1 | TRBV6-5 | TGTGCCAGCAGGGGAGTGGCCGTAGCAGGTGAGCAGTTCTTC | CASRGVAVAGEQFF
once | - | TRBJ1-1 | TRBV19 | TGTGCCAGTAGTATAGGCTTACGGGGGGTGAACACTGAAGCTTTCTTT | CASSIGLRGVNTEAFF
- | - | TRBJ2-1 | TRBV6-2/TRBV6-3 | TGTGCCAGCAGCCCTGGACAATACAATGAGCAGTTCTTC | CASSPGQYNEQFF
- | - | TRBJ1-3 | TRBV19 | TGTGCCAGTAGTATGTGGACAGGAAACACCATATATTTT | CASSMWTGNTIYF
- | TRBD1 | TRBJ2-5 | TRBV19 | TGTGCCAGTAGTACGTTGACCGGGACAGGGGGCGAGGGAAAATGGGAGACCCAGTACTTC | CASSTLTGTGGEGKWETQYF
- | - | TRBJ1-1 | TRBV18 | TGTGCCAGCTCACCGGCCAGGGCCGGGACTGAAGCTTTCTTT | CASSPARAGTEAFF
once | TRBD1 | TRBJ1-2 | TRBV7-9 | TGTGCCAGCAGCCCCCCACGGGACAGGGGCCCTAACTATGGCTACACCTTC | CASSPPRDRGPNYGYTF
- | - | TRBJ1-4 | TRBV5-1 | TGCGCCAGCAGCCGGACACTCGCAACTAATGAAAAACTGTTTTTT | CASSRTLATNEKLFF
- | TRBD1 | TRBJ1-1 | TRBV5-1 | TGCGCCAGCAGCCGGACAGGAGCACCCTTGAACACTGAAGCTTTCTTT | CASSRTGAPLNTEAFF
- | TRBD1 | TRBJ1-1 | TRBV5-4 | TGTGCCAGCAGCTCTACCAGGGGGCCGCTACGTGCTTTCTTT | CASSSTRGPLRAFF
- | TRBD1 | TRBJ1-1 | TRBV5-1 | TGCGCCAGCAGCTCCGGACAGGGGGTCTTTACTGAAGCTTTCTTT | CASSSGQGVFTEAFF
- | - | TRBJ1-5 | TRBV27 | TGTGCCAGCAGGAGATCTGTCAATGGGGCGAATCAGCCCCAGCATTTT | CASRRSVNGANQPQHF
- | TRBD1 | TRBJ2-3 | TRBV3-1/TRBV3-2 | TGTGCCAGCAGCTTTCGGACAGGGATGACAGATACGCAGTATTTT | CASSFRTGMTDTQYF
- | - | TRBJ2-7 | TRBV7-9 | TGTGCCAGCAGCTTAGCGACAGGATACTCCTACGAGCAGTACTTC | CASSLATGYSYEQYF
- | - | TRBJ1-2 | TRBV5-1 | TGCGCCAGCAGCTGGGGGGGCGCGCTGGTAGGCTACACCTTC | CASSWGGALVGYTF